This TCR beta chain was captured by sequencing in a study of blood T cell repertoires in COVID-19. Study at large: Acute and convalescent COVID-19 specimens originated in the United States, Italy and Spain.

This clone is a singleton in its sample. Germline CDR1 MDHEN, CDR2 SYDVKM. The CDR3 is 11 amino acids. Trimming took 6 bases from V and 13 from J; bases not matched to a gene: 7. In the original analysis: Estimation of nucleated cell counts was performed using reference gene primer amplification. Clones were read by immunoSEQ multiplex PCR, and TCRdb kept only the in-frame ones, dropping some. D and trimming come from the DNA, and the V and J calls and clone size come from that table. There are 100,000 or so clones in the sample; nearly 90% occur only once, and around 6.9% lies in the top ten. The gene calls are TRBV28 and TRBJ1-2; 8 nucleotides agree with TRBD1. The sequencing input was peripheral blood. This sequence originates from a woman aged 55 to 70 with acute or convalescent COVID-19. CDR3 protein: CASSVDRACTF. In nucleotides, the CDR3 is TGTGCCAGCAGCGTGGACAGGGCGTGCACCTTC.